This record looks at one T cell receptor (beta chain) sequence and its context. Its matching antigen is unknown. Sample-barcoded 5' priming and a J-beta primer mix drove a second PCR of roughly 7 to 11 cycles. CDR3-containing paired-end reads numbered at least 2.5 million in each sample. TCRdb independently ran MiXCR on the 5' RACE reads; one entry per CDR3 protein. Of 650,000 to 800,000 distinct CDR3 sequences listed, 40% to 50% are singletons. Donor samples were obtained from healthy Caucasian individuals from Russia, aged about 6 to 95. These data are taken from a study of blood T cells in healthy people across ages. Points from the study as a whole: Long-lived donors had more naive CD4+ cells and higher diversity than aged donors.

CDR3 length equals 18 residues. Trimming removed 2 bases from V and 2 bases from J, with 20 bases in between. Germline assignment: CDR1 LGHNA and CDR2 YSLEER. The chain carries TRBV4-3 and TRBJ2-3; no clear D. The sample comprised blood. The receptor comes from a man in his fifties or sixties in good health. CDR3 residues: CASSQRANVAASTDTQYF. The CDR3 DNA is TGCGCCAGCAGCCAAAGGGCAAACGTGGCGGCCTCCACAGATACGCAGTATTTT.